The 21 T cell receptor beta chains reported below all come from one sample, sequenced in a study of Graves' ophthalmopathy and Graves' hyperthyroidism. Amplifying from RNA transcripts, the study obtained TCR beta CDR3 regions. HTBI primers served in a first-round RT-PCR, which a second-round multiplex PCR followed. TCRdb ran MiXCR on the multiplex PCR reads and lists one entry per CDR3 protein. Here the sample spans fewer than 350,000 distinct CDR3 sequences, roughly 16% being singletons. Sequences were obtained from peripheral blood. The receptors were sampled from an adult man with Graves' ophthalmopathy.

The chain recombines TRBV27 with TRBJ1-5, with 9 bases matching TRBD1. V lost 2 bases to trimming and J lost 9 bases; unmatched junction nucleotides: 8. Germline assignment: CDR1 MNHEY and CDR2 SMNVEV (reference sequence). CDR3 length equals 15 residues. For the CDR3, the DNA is TGTGCCAGCAGTTTAACGGGACAGGGCTGGTGGCCCCAGCATTTT. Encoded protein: CASSLTGQGWWPQHF.

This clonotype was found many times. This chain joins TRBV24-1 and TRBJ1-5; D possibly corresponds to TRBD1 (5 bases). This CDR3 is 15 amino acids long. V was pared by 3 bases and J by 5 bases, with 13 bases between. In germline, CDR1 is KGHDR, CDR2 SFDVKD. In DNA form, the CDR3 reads TGTGCCACCAGTGATCCGCTCCGGGGCGATCAGCCCCAGCATTTT. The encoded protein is CATSDPLRGDQPQHF.

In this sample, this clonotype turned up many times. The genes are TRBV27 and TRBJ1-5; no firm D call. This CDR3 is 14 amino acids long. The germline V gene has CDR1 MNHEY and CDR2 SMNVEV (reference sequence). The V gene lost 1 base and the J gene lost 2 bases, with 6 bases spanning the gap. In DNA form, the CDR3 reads TGTGCCAGCAGTTTATATCCGGGCAATCAGCCCCAGCATTTT. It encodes CASSLYPGNQPQHF.

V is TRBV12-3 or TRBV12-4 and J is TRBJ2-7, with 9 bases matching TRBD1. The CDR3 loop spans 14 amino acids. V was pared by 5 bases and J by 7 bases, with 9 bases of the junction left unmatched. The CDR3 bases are TGTGCCAGCAGTGTATCACAGGGGGCGCGGGAGCAGTACTTC. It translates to CASSVSQGAREQYF.

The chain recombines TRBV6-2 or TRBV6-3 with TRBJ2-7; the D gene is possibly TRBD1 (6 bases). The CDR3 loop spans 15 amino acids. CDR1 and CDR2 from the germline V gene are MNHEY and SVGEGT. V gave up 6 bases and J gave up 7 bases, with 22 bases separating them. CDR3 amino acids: CASSRGPGAQGEQYF. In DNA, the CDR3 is TGTGCCAGCAGCCGAGGGCCAGGGGCCCAGGGGGAGCAGTACTTC.

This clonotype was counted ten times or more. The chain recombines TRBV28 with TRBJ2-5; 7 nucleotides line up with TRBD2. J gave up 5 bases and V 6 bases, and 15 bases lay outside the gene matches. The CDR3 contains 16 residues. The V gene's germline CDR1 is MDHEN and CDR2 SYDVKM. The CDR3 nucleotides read TGTGCCAGCAGCGGGCTCGGGGAGGGGCGCCTGGAGACCCAGTACTTC. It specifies CASSGLGEGRLETQYF.

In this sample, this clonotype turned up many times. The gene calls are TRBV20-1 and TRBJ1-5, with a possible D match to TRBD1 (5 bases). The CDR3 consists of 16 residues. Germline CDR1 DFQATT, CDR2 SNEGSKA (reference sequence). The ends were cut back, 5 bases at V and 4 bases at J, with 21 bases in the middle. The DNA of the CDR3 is TGCAGTGCTGGATCCTATGTCGGGACCCTTAATCAGCCCCAGCATTTT. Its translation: CSAGSYVGTLNQPQHF.

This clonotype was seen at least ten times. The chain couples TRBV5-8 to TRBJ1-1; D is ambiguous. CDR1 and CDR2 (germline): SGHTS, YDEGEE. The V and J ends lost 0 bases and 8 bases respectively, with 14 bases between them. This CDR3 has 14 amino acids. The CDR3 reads CASSLVYGRGEAFF. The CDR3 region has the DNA TGTGCCAGCAGCTTGGTCTACGGTCGAGGAGAAGCTTTCTTT.

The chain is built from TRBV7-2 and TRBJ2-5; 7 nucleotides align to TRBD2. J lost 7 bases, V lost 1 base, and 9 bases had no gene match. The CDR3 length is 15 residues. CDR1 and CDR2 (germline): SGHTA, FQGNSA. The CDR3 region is CASSLDAGGSGTQYF. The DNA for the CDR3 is TGTGCCAGCAGCTTAGATGCCGGGGGGTCTGGGACCCAGTACTTC.

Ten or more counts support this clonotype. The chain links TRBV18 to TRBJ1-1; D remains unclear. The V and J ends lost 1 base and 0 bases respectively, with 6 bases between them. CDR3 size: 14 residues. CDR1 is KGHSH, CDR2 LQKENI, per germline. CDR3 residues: CASSPQGLNTEAFF. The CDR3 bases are TGTGCCAGCTCACCACAGGGTTTGAACACTGAAGCTTTCTTT.

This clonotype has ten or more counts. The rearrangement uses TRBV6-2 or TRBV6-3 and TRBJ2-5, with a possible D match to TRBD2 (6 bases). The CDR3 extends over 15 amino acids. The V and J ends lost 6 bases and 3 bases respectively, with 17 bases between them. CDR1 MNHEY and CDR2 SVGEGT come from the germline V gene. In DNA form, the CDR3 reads TGTGCCAGCAGAGAGCTCGGGAGTTTAGAAGAGACCCAGTACTTC. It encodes CASRELGSLEETQYF.

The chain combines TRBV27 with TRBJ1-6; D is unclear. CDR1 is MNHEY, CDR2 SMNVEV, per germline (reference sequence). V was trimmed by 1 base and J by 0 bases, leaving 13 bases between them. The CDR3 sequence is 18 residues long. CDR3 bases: TGTGCCAGCAGTTTATTCGCAGGTTCCGGCTCCTATAATTCACCCCTCCACTTT. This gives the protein CASSLFAGSGSYNSPLHF.

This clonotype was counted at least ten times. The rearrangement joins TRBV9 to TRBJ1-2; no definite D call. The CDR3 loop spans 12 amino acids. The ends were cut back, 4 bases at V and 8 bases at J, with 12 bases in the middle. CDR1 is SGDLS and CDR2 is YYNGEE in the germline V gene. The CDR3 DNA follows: TGTGCCAGCAGCCGAGGACTCCCCGGCTACACCTTC. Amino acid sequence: CASSRGLPGYTF.

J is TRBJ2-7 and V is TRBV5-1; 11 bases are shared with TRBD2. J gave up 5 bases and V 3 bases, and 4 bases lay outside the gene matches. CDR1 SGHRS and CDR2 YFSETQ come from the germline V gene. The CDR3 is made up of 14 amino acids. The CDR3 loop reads CASSWGTSGNEQYF. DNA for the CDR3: TGCGCCAGCAGCTGGGGGACTAGCGGCAACGAGCAGTACTTC.

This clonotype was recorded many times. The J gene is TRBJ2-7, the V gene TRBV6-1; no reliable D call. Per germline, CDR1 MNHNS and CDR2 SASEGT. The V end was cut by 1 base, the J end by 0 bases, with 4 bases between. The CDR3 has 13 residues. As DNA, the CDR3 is TGTGCCAGCAGTGAAGGCACCTCCTACGAGCAGTACTTC. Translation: CASSEGTSYEQYF.

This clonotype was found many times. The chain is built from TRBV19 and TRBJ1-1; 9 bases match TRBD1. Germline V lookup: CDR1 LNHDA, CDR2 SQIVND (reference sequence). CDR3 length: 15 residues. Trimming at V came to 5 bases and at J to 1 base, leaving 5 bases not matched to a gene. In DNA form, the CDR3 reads TGTGCCAGTAGTTTGACAGGGGGTACGAACACTGAAGCTTTCTTT. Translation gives CASSLTGGTNTEAFF.

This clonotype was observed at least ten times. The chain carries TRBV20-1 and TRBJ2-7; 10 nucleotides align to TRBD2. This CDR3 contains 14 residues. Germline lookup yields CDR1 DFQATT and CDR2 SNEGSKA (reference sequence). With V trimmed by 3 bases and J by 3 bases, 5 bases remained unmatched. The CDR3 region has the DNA TGCAGTGCTAGGGGGACTAGCGTTAGCTACGAGCAGTACTTC. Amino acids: CSARGTSVSYEQYF.

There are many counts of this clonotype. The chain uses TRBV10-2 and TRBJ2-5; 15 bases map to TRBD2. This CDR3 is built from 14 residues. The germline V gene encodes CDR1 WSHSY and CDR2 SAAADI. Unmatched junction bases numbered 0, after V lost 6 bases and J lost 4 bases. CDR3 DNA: TGCGCCAGCAGGGGACTAGCGGGAGGAGAGACCCAGTACTTC. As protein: CASRGLAGGETQYF.

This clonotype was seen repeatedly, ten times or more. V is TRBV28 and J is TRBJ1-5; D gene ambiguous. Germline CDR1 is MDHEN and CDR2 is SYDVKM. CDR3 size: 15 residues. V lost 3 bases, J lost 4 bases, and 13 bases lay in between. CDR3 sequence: CASSFPPALNQPQHF. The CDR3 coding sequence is TGTGCCAGCAGTTTCCCCCCAGCTCTTAATCAGCCCCAGCATTTT.

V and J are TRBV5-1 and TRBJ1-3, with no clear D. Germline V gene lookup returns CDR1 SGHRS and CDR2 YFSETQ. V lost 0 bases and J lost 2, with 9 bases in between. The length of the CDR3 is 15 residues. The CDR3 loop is CASSLAGRPGNTIYF. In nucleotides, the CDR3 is TGCGCCAGCAGCTTGGCAGGTCGACCTGGAAACACCATATATTTT.

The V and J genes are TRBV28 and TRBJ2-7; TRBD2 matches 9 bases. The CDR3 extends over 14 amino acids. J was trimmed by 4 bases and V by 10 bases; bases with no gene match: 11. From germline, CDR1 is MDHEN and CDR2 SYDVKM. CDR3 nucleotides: TGTGCCACCTCTCAAGGGGGACTAGCTTACGAGCAGTACTTC. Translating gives CATSQGGLAYEQYF.